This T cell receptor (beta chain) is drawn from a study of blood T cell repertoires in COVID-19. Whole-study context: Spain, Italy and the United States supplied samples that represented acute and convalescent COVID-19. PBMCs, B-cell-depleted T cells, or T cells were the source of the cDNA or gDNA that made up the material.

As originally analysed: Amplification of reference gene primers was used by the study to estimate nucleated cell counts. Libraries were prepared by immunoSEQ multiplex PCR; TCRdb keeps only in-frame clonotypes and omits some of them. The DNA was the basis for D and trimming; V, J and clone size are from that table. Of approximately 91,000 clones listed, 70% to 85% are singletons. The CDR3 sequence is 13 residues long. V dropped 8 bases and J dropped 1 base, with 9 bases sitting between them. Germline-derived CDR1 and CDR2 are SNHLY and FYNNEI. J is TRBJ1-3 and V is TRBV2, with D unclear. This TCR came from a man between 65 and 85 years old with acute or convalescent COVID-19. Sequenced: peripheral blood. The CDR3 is CASQATSGNTIYF. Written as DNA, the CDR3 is TGTGCCAGCCAGGCGACATCTGGAAACACCATATATTTT. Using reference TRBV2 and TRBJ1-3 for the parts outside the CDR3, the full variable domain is EPEVTQTPSHQVTQMGQEVILRCVPISNHLYFYWYRQILGQKVEFLVSFYNNEISEKSEIFDDQFSVERPDGSNFTLKIRSTKLEDSAMYFCASQATSGNTIYFGEGSWLTVV.